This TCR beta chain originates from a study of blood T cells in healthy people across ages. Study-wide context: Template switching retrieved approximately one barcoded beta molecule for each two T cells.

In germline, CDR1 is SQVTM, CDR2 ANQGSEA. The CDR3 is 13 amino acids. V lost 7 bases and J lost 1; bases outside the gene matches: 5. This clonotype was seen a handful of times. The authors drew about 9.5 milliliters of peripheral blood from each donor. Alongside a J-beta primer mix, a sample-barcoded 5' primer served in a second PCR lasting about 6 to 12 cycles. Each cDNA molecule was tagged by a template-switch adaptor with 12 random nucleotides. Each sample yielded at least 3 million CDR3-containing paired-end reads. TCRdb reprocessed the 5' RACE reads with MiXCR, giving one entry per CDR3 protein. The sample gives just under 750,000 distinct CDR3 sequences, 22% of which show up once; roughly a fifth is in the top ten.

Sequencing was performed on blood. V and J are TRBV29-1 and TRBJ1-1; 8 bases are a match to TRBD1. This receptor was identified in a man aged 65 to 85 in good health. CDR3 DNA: TGCAGCGGCCCGGGACAGGCGAACACTGAAGCTTTCTTT. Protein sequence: CSGPGQANTEAFF.